The subject of this entry is one T cell receptor (beta chain). The target antigen is unknown. This CDR3 contains 18 residues. The data were obtained in a study of T cell responses to AZD1222 COVID-19 vaccine. Study findings and constraints: There were mostly white British donors and more females than males, and clonal diversity was possibly underestimated.

The repertoire was sequenced with immunoSEQ multiplex PCR; TCRdb's copy has only in-frame clones and lacks some. The sample lists about 94,000 clones, about 88% seen once, with 10% to 15% in the top ten. The chain recombines TRBV12-1 with TRBJ1-2; the table calls TRBD1, which could not be checked here. TRBV12-1 constitutes a pseudogene. This TCR derives from an adult in good health. Sequenced here: peripheral blood, sampled on day 0 of AZD1222 vaccination. CDR3 amino acids: CASSFDLVWAGDHYGYTF. In DNA form, the CDR3 reads TGTGCCAGCAGCTTTGATCTGGTTTGGGCAGGGGACCATTATGGCTACACCTTC.